Listed here is a single T cell receptor beta chain. Its antigen is currently not known. Base-call qualities are not available, and no considerably larger clone is one nucleotide away. These data come from a study of cytomegalovirus exposure and HLA in healthy donors (dated by TCRdb to 2016 to 2017). At the level of the whole study: An earlier analysis of approximately 640 of the donors reported 250 to 300 Gb of sequence data and roughly 100 million unique TCR beta sequences from about 200 million T cells. All discovery cohort repertoires had been generated on a single sequencing platform. Of the roughly 410 genotyped donors, approximately 81% were placed in the genetic ancestry cluster associated with self-reported Caucasian donors. Alongside the repertoire data, information on donor age, sex, ethnicity and CMV serostatus was compiled. The number of typed donors differed by locus: about 620-640 for A, B, C, DRB1 and DQB1; roughly 510 for DQA1; approximately 610 for DPA1; and 400 to 480 for DPB1. The study combined high-throughput TCR immunosequencing, statistical association of individual TCRs with disease status, and machine learning to predict cytomegalovirus infection status. Roughly 5 DR-DQ haplotypes were handled as single units for association and clustering because linkage in the cohort was strong. The study profiled the T cell repertoires of hundreds of subjects by immunosequencing and related them to cytomegalovirus serostatus. The study aimed to test whether cataloging public T cell receptors could reveal signatures of past pathogen exposure. Along with the approximately 700-subject first cohort, a separate validation cohort of roughly 110 different subjects was used. In the later analysis, no new phenotypic data were used to find candidate immune exposures; instead, reliance was placed on TCR beta sequences and their occurrence across donors. A later analysis re-examined previously published TCR beta repertoires from over 500 donors and added high-resolution HLA genotyping to investigate patterns of TCR occurrence. In an earlier analysis of roughly 580 of the donors, high-throughput TCR beta sequencing was used to judge whether each TCR beta V gene segment behaved as functional or pseudogenic. Among some 400 genotyped donors of the cohort, an average of around 240,000 unique TCR beta nucleotide sequences were sequenced per donor, about a sixth of them non-productive. HLA typing included class I and class II loci at four-digit resolution. A later genetic analysis used genome-wide SNP genotypes for 398 of the 666 donors, treating that subset as a discovery cohort. An early release covering over 500 HLA-typed donors comprised about 310 gigabases of sequencing data and approximately 85 million unique TCR sequences. On the study overall, not on this receptor specifically: Cytomegalovirus status was reported to be diagnosed by the classifier with high specificity and sensitivity in both the original and validation cohorts. Because HLA typing was unavailable for some donors at each locus, only the typed subset was used in association tests. For the cohort, immune exposure information was limited to CMV serostatus. According to a later analysis, parvovirus B19, influenza, CMV and Epstein-Barr virus appeared linked to several top co-occurrence clusters. The presence/absence analyses assumed that sequencing depth was roughly uniform across donors, and that assumption may not be true. A later genetic analysis reported fewer N-insertions in productive TCRs among donors in an Asian-associated ancestry cluster than the roughly 650-donor mean. The sequencing pipeline was judged likely to have produced a cluster of highly shared sequence variants as a technical artifact. According to a later analysis, TCR association rates differed among HLA loci, with DRB1 alleles showing the most associated TCRs and HLA-C alleles showing the fewest. In a later analysis, HLA-associated TCR beta chains showed more clonal expansion and lower generation probabilities than non-associated chains that were equally common. In vitro tests confirmed that a few of the cytomegalovirus-associated TCR beta chains recognize cytomegalovirus antigens. When HLA alleles, especially DR and DQ, strongly co-occurred, attributing TCR associations to individual alleles was difficult. Because counts were too low, seventeen rarely observed V segments, including chromosome 9 orphons, were left out of the earlier analysis of a few hundred of the donors. Linkage disequilibrium might explain the correlated functional status among segregating V segments, but an unknown experimental factor could not be excluded. The study gave a list of over 150 TCR beta chains associated with cytomegalovirus. An association between a missense DCLRE1C variant and V-gene and J-gene trimming of TCR beta chains was found in a later genetic analysis and replicated in an independent cohort. In a later analysis, most CMV-associated TCR beta chains were found to appear HLA-restricted, with HLA associations seemingly driven largely by CMV exposure. A later analysis associated 17,000 or so TCR beta sequences with specific HLA alleles at a false discovery rate of 0.05. Across donors, most TCR sequences were observed very rarely, whereas some public TCRs were present in many individuals. A further reported finding was that TCR beta sequences accurately predicted the HLA-A and HLA-B alleles for most subjects in the first cohort. Because the 87-base-pair reads could not distinguish some IMGT-functional V segments, including TRBV6-2 and TRBV6-3, those segments were excluded. The authors suggested that the approach could potentially be extended to other disease states and immunological phenotypes. In an earlier analysis of some 550 of the donors, most TCR beta V segments were observed in productive rearrangements about 90% or about 30% of the time, broadly matching IMGT annotations. Only TCR beta chains were sequenced in this cohort, and the absence of alpha or paired-chain data limited detectable features.

In total, 500 to 700 healthy bone marrow donors made up the cohort. At the time of sampling, all cohort members were nominally healthy, though unrecorded immune exposures were likely present. The donor tested CMV seronegative, placing the donor among the 350 or so seronegative members of the cohort. A peripheral blood sample was provided by each donor, and peripheral blood mononuclear cells were used for TCR beta sequencing. Genomic DNA was extracted from the blood cell samples with the Qiagen DNeasy Blood Extraction Kit. Library preparation used the immunoSEQ multiplex PCR assay. A mixture of 60 forward primers for TCR Vbeta segments and 13 reverse primers for TCR Jbeta segments was used in the multiplex PCR. A multiplex PCR assay on genomic DNA amplified the CDR3 region of rearranged TCR beta genes. The amplified TCR beta libraries were sequenced on the Illumina HiSeq System as 87-base-pair reads. Per the authors' processing: In a later analysis, roughly 80 million unique TCR beta chains were counted across the 666 repertoires, and around 11 million of these chains were shared by at least two donors. Raw reads were error-corrected and collapsed into unique sequences with a nearest-neighbor algorithm that merged closely related sequences to remove PCR and sequencing errors. Alignment of CDR3 sequences to IMGT reference sequences was used to assign V, D and J gene segments. For a sequence to be retained, a match of at least six nucleotides to both a V gene segment and a J gene segment was required. Rearrangements were called productive when the CDR3 lacked stop codons and stayed in frame with V and J; all others were non-productive. Following IMGT convention, CDR3 was defined as the stretch from the second conserved V-encoded cysteine to the conserved J-encoded phenylalanine. The earlier analysis of about 610 of the donors excluded any sequence lacking an unambiguous match to a single V gene segment. In an earlier analysis of a few hundred of the donors, a V segment was called functional when productive rearrangements were above 56.7%, and segregating when the standard deviation between donors exceeded 5%. A statistical classification framework was developed to diagnose cytomegalovirus status using the catalog of TCR beta chain sequences. In a later analysis, V and J genes were assigned by comparing TCR nucleotide sequences against IMGT/GENE-DB human TR gene sequences. A later analysis assigned CDR3 sequences and most-parsimonious VDJ recombination scenarios with the TCRdist pipeline. In a later analysis, each TCR beta chain was defined by its CDR3 amino acid sequence together with its V-gene family, and reads without a unique V-gene family were excluded. To address suspected cross-contamination and a sequencing artifact, a later analysis removed around 600 highly shared, low-generation-probability nucleotide sequences. A later analysis calculated a clonal expansion index for each public chain from normalized within-repertoire ranks of inferred template counts. In a later analysis, generation probabilities were computed using a VDJ recombination model fitted to out-of-frame rearrangements, and the results were checked against IGoR. A later analysis scored TCR-TCR, TCR-HLA and TCR-CMV co-occurrence with hypergeometric tests, applying a repertoire-size bias correction to TCR pairs. In a later analysis, false discovery rates were estimated by permuting HLA or CMV assignments 20 times. In a later analysis, co-occurring TCRs were grouped using DBSCAN, and TCRdist sequence similarity was added for clustering within HLA-allele-positive subsets. Repertoires with fewer than 30,000 or more than 120,000 public chains were left out of co-occurrence clustering, as were about 5 repertoires with anomalous nucleotide sharing. TCRdb obtained this table from immuneACCESS and retained in-frame rearrangements with V and J assigned. These tables miss some clones; where compared with another copy, unresolved V genes account for less than half of the shortfall, and the remainder is unexplained. That table furnishes V, J and clone size, whereas the DNA furnished D and trimming. The table for this sample lists around 200,000 clones; approximately 82% of them were counted only once. Approximately 0.5% of the sample goes to the ten largest clones.

As encoded in the germline V gene, CDR1 is SGHVS while CDR2 is FQNEAQ. Cut back by 5 bases and 4 bases, the V and J ends lie 17 bases apart. The CDR3 covers 15 residues, taking in both the cysteine and the phenylalanine. Here the CDR3 DNA is all that survives: 45 bases in frame from base 1. Sequenced sample: PBMCs. The rearrangement joined TRBV7-8 to TRBJ1-1, and TRBD1 may be the D gene, going by 6 matching bases. The sequence was obtained from a woman aged 40 to 50 in good health and CMV-seronegative. The nucleotide sequence reads TGTGCCAGCAGCGAAGGACACAGGGTTCTCACTGAAGCTTTCTTT. The encoded protein is CASSEGHRVLTEAFF.